The 9 T cell receptor beta chains below were found in one sample sequenced in a study of CD8 T cells in Susac syndrome. Random hexamers primed reverse transcription of roughly 0.45 to 1 ug RNA. TCRdb called the immunoSEQ multiplex PCR reads again in MiXCR, with one record for every CDR3 protein. The sample records about 430,000 distinct CDR3 sequences, about 85% being singletons. The sequencing input was CD8+ T cells from PBMCs. Receptors originate from a human donor with multiple sclerosis.

The DNA of the CDR3 is TGCGCCAGCAGCTTGATGGGTACCATCGATGAGCAGTTCTTC. Its protein is CASSLMGTIDEQFF. The chain links TRBV5-1 to TRBJ2-1; D not certain. The CDR3 length is 14 residues. Per the germline V gene, CDR1 is SGHRS and CDR2 is YFSETQ. The V end lost 1 base, the J end lost 8 bases, and 13 bases lay between the germline ends. Drawing the rest from reference TRBV5-1 and TRBJ2-1, the complete variable domain is KAGVTQTPRYLIKTRGQQVTLSCSPISGHRSVSWYQQTPGQGLQFLFEYFSETQRNKGNFPGRFSGRQFSNSRSEMNVSTLELGDSALYLCASSLMGTIDEQFFGPGTRLTVL.

CDR3 coding DNA: TGTGCCAGCAGCTTAGCGGCCGGGACTAGCGGGAACAATGAGCAGTTCTTC. Translated, it gives CASSLAAGTSGNNEQFF. The rearrangement links TRBV7-8 to TRBJ2-1, with 13 bases lining up with TRBD2. V was pared by 0 bases and J by 5 bases, with 4 bases of the junction left unmatched. Germline V gene data show CDR1 as SGHVS and CDR2 as FQNEAQ. CDR3 length: 17 residues.

The chain carries TRBV9 and TRBJ2-7; 7 positions match TRBD2. Trimming took 4 bases from V and 5 from J; bases not matched to a gene: 6. The CDR3 extends over 13 amino acids. CDR1 and CDR2 from the germline V gene are SGDLS and YYNGEE. The CDR3: CASSPQGGNEQYF. For the CDR3, the DNA is TGTGCCAGCAGCCCCCAGGGAGGGAACGAGCAGTACTTC.

This clonotype was seen only once. The chain carries TRBV6-1 and TRBJ2-5, with TRBD2 identical over 10 bases. Germline V gene data show CDR1 as MNHNS and CDR2 as SASEGT. J lost 5 bases, V lost 1 base, and 13 bases had no gene match. The CDR3 loop spans 18 amino acids. The CDR3 DNA sequence: TGTGCCAGCAGTGAAGACGGTAGGCTAGCGGGGGAGAGGGAGACCCAGTACTTC. Translation: CASSEDGRLAGERETQYF.

This chain links TRBV7-9 with TRBJ1-1; D possibly corresponds to TRBD1 (5 bases). V was cut by 0 bases and J by 12 bases, with 11 bases left in between. This CDR3 has 12 residues. Germline values: CDR1 SEHNR, CDR2 FQNEAQ (reference sequence). The CDR3 loop is CASSLAGERTFF. The DNA for the CDR3 is TGTGCCAGCAGCTTAGCAGGGGAGAGAACTTTCTTT.

This clonotype has a handful of counts. CDR3 residues: CASSYRYRDVATEAFF. The DNA for the CDR3 is TGTGCCAGCTCCTACCGATACCGGGACGTAGCAACTGAAGCTTTCTTT. This chain links TRBV28 with TRBJ1-1; D possibly corresponds to TRBD1 (5 bases). Trimming stripped 8 bases from V and 5 bases from J, with 24 bases between. Germline lookup yields CDR1 MDHEN and CDR2 SYDVKM. The CDR3 sequence is 16 residues long. The full variable domain, completed using reference TRBV28 and TRBJ1-1, is DVKVTQSSRYLVKRTGEKVFLECVQDMDHENMFWYRQDPGLGLRLIYFSYDVKMKEKGDIPEGYSVSREKKERFSLILESASTNQTSMYLCASSYRYRDVATEAFFGQGTRLTVV.

This rearrangement joins TRBV23-1 to TRBJ2-7; no reliable D call. TRBV23-1 is classed as an ORF, of uncertain function. V was cut by 8 bases and J by 7 bases, with 6 bases left in between. The CDR3 extends over 9 amino acids. CDR3 region: CASGPEQYF. The CDR3 DNA reads as TGCGCCAGCGGACCGGAGCAGTACTTC.

The chain uses TRBV5-1 and TRBJ2-7, with D maybe TRBD2 (6 bases). Deletions cut 4 bases from V and 1 base from J, with 15 bases between. The CDR3 extends over 15 amino acids. CDR1 and CDR2 (germline): SGHRS, YFSETQ. The CDR3, as DNA: TGCGCCAGCAGCCCCTCGGGAGTGCGATCCTACGAGCAGTACTTC. Translation gives CASSPSGVRSYEQYF. Filled out from reference TRBV5-1 and TRBJ2-7, the complete variable domain reads KAGVTQTPRYLIKTRGQQVTLSCSPISGHRSVSWYQQTPGQGLQFLFEYFSETQRNKGNFPGRFSGRQFSNSRSEMNVSTLELGDSALYLCASSPSGVRSYEQYFGPGTRLTVT.

In DNA, the CDR3 is TGTGCCAGCAGCTTCGGGACAGGTGGCTACACCTTC. As protein: CASSFGTGGYTF. The chain carries TRBV13 and TRBJ1-2, with 8 positions matching TRBD1. The CDR3 totals 12 residues. With 3 bases clipped from V and 7 bases from J, the junction kept 1 base outside the gene matches. Per germline, CDR1 PRHDT and CDR2 FYEKMQ (reference sequence).